This T cell receptor beta chain originates from a study of T cell changes during pregnancy in multiple sclerosis (dated by TCRdb to about 2019). Study-level background: In women with multiple sclerosis, the researchers looked at how the T cell repertoire shifted as pregnancy progressed.

V trim: 5 bases; J trim: 6 bases; unmatched bases: 4. Its CDR3 holds 14 amino acids, cysteine through phenylalanine. Kept here is only the CDR3 DNA, which spans 42 bases and is read in frame from base 1. As encoded in the germline V gene, CDR1 is MRHNA while CDR2 is SNTAGT. The library relied on the immunoSEQ multiplex PCR assay. TCRdb holds this immuneACCESS table with in-frame rearrangements only. Some clones are missing; in checked studies, unresolved V genes explain under half, and the rest has no known cause. Across this sample there are just over 20,000 clones, with roughly 90% seen only once. Roughly 5.5% of the sample lies in the top ten. This clone was seen just once. What this receptor recognizes is not known. No base quality values were provided; no much bigger clone lies one nucleotide off.

The sequence derives from a female donor in good health, enrolled as a control in a pregnancy study. Source: CD8+ T cells from peripheral blood mononuclear cells, taken in the second trimester of pregnancy. This receptor chain uses TRBV6-4 and TRBJ2-1; TRBD2 agrees with 10 junctional bases. The bases are TGTGCCAGCAGTCTCGGGACTAGCGCCAATGAGCAGTTCTTC. Its protein product is CASSLGTSANEQFF.